The T cell receptor beta chain under discussion was sequenced for a study of blood T cell repertoires in COVID-19 (dated by TCRdb to 2020 to 2021). Regarding the study in general: ImmuneRACE Cohort 3 recovered participants were defined by two consecutive negative NP/OP PCR tests, healthcare professional clearance, or symptom resolution. Samples covering the acute and convalescent phases of COVID-19 were provided by collaborators in the United States, Italy and Spain. The material from the prospective study consisted of cDNA or gDNA derived from T cells, B-cell-depleted T cells, or PBMCs. The dataset comprised deeply sampled blood TCRbeta repertoires from subjects exposed to, actively infected with, or recovered from COVID-19. The repertoires were released in a freely available public database meant as a resource for research on the immune response to SARS-CoV-2. Samples were obtained from the ongoing ImmuneRACE study (first 160 participants) and from about 1,300 subjects provided by 6 global collaborators. A de-identified subject ID, COVID-19 status, age in years and sex were almost always included in the sample metadata. HLA class I and class II types, where available, came from metadata supplied by the sample provider rather than from assay-based typing. Overall study outcomes, separate from this receptor: How much clinical and demographic metadata was included differed by source and by participant, and the metadata was provided uncurated.

Participants in the prospective study were aged roughly 18 to 89 years, lived in some 24 United States geographic areas, and enrolled through a virtual design. Cohort assignment in the prospective study relied on participant-reported clinical history from a screening survey and a study questionnaire. In the prospective study, mobile phlebotomists collected whole blood, serum and a nasopharyngeal or oropharyngeal swab from each participant. Participants in the prospective study had the option to provide additional blood draws and questionnaires over a 2-month period. Blood samples from the prospective study were shipped frozen or at room temperature prior to DNA extraction. From its cysteine to its phenylalanine, the CDR3 spans 15 amino acids. The entry retains the CDR3 DNA only, 45 bases that are in frame from base 1. V is pared back by 0 bases and J by 6 bases, with 12 bases lying between the germline termini. As encoded in the germline V gene, CDR1 is SGHRS while CDR2 is YFSETQ.

Comments on this clone: Its binding antigen is unknown. Base-call qualities are not available, and no considerably larger clone is one nucleotide away.

The immunoSEQ Assay, a bias-controlled multiplex PCR, was used to amplify TCRbeta CDR3 regions from genomic DNA. As for the authors' bioinformatics: Nucleated cell counts per sample were estimated from amplification of reference gene primers within the assay. Sequence reads were collapsed and filtered to measure the absolute abundance of every unique TCRbeta CDR3 rearrangement. For each sample, productive Simpson clonality was calculated by taking the square root of Simpson's diversity index across productive rearrangements. TCRdb took over this immuneACCESS table, retaining in-frame rearrangements with V and J assigned. Such tables are incomplete; in checked studies, under half of the missing clones stem from an unresolved V gene, and the remainder is unexplained. The D gene and trimming were derived from the DNA, and the V and J assignments and clone size from that table. The sample contains under 300,000 clones, 88% of them found a single time. Of the sample, around 2% is held by the ten largest clones.

The receptor was isolated from a woman in her sixties in a cohort exposed to, infected with or recovered from COVID-19 (not recorded which). Recombination joined TRBV5-1 with TRBJ2-2, with no confident D gene call. Sequencing input: PBMCs or T cells enriched from blood (not recorded which). The DNA sequence reads TGCGCCAGCAGCTTGGGTCTCCGAGCGTCCGGGGAGCTGTTTTTT. Its protein is CASSLGLRASGELFF.